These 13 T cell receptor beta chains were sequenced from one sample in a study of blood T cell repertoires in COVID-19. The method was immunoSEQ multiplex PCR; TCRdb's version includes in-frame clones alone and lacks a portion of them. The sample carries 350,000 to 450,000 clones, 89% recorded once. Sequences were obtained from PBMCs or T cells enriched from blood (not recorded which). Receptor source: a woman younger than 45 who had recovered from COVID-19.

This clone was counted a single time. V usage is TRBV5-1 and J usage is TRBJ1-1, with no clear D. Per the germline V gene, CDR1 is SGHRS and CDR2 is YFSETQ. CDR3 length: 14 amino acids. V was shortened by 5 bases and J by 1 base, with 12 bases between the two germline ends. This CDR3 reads CASRRSGENTEAFF. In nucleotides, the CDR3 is TGCGCCAGCAGACGAAGCGGAGAGAACACTGAAGCTTTCTTT. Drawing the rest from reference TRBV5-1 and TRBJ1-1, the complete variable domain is KAGVTQTPRYLIKTRGQQVTLSCSPISGHRSVSWYQQTPGQGLQFLFEYFSETQRNKGNFPGRFSGRQFSNSRSEMNVSTLELGDSALYLCASRRSGENTEAFFGQGTRLTVV.

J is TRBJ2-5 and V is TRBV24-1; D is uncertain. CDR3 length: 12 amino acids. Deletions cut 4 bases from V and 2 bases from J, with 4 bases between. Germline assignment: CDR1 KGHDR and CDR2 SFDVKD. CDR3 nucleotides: TGTGCCACCAGTGACGAGCAAGAGACCCAGTACTTC. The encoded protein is CATSDEQETQYF.

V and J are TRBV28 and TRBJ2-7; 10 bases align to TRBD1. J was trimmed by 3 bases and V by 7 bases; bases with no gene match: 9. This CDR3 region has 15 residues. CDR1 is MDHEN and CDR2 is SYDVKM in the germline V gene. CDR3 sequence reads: CASTSGTGVLYEQYF. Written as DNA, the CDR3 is TGTGCCAGCACCTCCGGGACAGGGGTACTCTACGAGCAGTACTTC.

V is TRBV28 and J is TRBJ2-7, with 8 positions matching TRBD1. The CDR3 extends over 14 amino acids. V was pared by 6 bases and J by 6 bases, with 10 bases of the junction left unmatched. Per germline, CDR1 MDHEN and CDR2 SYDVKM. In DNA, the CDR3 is TGTGCCAGCAGCAACGACAGGGGATTCTTCGAGCAGTACTTC. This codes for CASSNDRGFFEQYF.

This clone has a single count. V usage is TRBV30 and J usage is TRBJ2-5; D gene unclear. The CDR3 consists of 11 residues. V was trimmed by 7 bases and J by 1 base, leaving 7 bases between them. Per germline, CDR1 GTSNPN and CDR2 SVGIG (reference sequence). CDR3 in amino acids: CALSVQETQYF. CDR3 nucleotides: TGTGCCTTATCGGTCCAAGAGACCCAGTACTTC.

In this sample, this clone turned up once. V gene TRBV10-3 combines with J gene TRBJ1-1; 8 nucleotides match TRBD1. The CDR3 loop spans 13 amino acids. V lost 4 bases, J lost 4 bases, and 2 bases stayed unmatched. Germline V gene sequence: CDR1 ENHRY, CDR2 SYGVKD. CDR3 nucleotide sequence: TGTGCCATCAGTGTCGGACAGGGCACTGAAGCTTTCTTT. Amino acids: CAISVGQGTEAFF.

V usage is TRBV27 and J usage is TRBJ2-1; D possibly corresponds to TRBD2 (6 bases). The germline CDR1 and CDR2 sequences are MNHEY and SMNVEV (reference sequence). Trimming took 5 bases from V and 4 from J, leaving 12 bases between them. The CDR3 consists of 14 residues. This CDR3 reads CASSAGRWYNEQFF. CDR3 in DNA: TGTGCCAGCAGTGCAGGGAGGTGGTACAATGAGCAGTTCTTC.

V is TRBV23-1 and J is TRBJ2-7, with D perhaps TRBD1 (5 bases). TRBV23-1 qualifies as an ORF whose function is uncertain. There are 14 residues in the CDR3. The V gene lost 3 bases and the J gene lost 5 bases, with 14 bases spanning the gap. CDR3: CASSHRAGSHEQYF. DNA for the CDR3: TGCGCCAGCAGTCATCGGGCAGGGTCGCACGAGCAGTACTTC.

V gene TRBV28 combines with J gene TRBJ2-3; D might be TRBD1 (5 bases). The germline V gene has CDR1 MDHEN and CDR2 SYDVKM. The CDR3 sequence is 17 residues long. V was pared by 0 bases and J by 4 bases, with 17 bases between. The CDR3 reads CASSLWGSVAGPDTQYF. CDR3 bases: TGTGCCAGCAGTTTATGGGGCAGCGTTGCAGGGCCAGATACGCAGTATTTT. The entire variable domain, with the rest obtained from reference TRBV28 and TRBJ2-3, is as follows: DVKVTQSSRYLVKRTGEKVFLECVQDMDHENMFWYRQDPGLGLRLIYFSYDVKMKEKGDIPEGYSVSREKKERFSLILESASTNQTSMYLCASSLWGSVAGPDTQYFGPGTRLTVL.

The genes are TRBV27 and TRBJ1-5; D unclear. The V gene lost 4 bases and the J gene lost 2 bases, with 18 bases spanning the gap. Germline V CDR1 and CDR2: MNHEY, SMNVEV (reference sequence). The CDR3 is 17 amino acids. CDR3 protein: CASSSYPVLSGNQPQHF. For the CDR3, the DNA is TGTGCCAGCAGTTCCTACCCTGTACTATCGGGCAATCAGCCCCAGCATTTT.

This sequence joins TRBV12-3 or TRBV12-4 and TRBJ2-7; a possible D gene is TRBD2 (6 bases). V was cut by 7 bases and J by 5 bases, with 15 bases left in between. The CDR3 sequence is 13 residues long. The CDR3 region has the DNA TGTGCCAGCACCATTGGAGGGGTCGACGAGCAGTACTTC. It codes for CASTIGGVDEQYF.

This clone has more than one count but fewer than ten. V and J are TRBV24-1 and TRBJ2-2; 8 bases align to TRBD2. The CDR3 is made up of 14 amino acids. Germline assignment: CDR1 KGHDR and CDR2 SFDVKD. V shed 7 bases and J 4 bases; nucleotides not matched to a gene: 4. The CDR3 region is CATRGLAPTGELFF. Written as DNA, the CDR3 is TGTGCCACCAGAGGACTAGCTCCCACCGGGGAGCTGTTTTTT.

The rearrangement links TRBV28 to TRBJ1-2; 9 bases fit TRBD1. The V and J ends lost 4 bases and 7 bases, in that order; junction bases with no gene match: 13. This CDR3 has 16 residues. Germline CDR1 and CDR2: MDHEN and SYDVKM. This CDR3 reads CASSSNRQGEFAGYTF. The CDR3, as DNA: TGTGCCAGCAGTTCCAACCGACAGGGGGAGTTCGCTGGCTACACCTTC.